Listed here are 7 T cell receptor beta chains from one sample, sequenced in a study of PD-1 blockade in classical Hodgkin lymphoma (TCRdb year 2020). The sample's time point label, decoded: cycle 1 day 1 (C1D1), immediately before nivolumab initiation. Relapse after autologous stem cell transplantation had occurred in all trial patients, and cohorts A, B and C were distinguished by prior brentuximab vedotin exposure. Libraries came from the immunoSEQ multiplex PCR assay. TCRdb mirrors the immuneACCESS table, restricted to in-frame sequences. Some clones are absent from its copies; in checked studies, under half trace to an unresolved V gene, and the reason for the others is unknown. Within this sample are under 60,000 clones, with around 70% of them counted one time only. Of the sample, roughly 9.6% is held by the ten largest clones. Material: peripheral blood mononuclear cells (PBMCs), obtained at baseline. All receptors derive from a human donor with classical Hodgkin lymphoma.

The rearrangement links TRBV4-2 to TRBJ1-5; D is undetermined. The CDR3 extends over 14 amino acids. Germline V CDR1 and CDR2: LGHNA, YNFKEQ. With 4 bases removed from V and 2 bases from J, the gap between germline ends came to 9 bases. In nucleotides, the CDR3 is TGTGCCAGCAGCCTCGAGTGGGGCAATCAGCCCCAGCATTTT. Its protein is CASSLEWGNQPQHF.

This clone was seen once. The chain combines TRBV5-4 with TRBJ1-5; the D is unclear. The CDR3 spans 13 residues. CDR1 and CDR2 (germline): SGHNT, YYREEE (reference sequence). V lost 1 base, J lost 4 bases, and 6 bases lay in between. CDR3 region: CASSLMGNQPQHF. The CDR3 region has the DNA TGTGCCAGCAGCTTGATGGGGAATCAGCCCCAGCATTTT.

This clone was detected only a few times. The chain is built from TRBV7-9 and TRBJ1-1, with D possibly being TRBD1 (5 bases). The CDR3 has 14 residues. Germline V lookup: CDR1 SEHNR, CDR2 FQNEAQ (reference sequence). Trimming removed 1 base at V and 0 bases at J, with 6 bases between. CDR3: CASSLEGLNTEAFF. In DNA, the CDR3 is TGTGCCAGCAGCTTAGAGGGACTGAACACTGAAGCTTTCTTT. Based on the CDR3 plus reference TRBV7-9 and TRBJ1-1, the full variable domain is DTGVSQNPRHKITKRGQNVTFRCDPISEHNRLYWYRQTLGQGPEFLTYFQNEAQLEKSRLLSDRFSAERPKGSFSTLEIQRTEQGDSAMYLCASSLEGLNTEAFFGQGTRLTVV.

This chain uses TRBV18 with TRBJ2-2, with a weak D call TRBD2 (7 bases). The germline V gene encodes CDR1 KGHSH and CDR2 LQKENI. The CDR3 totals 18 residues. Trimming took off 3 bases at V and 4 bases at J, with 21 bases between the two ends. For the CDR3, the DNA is TGTGCCAGCTCACCTCCCCCGCGGGGGCGCGGGTTCACCGGGGAGCTGTTTTTT. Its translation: CASSPPPRGRGFTGELFF.

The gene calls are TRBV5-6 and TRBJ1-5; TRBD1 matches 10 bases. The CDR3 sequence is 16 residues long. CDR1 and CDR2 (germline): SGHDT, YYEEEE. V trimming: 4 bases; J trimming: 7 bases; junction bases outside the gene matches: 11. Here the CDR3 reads CASSQTGGPGSQPQHF. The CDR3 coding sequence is TGTGCCAGCAGCCAGACAGGGGGCCCCGGGAGCCAGCCCCAGCATTTT.

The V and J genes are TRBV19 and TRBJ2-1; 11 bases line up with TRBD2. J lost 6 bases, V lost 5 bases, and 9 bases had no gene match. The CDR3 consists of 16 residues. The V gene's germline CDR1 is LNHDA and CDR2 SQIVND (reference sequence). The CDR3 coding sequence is TGTGCCAGTAGTCAACTTAGCGGGAGGGCTTCCAATGAGCAGTTCTTC. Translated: CASSQLSGRASNEQFF. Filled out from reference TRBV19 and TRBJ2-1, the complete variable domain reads DGGITQSPKYLFRKEGQNVTLSCEQNLNHDAMYWYRQDPGQGLRLIYYSQIVNDFQKGDIAEGYSVSREKKESFPLTVTSAQKNPTAFYLCASSQLSGRASNEQFFGPGTRLTVL.

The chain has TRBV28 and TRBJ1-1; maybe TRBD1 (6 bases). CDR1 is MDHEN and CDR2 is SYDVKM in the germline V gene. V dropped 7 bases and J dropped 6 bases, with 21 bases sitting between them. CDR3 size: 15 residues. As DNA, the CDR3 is TGTGCCAGCACCCCGGGGGGCGGGAGAATCCCTGAAGCTTTCTTT. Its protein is CASTPGGGRIPEAFF.